This TCR beta chain was recorded in a study of shared clonotypes between healthy human individuals. The CDR3 loop spans 18 amino acids. Trimming pared 3 bases from V and 1 base from J, leaving 22 bases between. Looked up from germline, CDR1 is MNHNS and CDR2 is SASEGT. Assay: immunoSEQ multiplex PCR; the TCRdb copy retains only in-frame clones and omits some. The sample contains about 380,000 clones, approximately 97% of which appear only once. Sequencing used memory CD8+ T cells sorted from blood. The subset is: CD45RO+ cells pooled with CCR7-negative TemRA cells. The chain links TRBV6-1 to TRBJ2-7; D is possibly TRBD1 or TRBD2 (5 bases each). The source of this sequence is a man aged 25 to 45 in good health. CDR3 region: CASSESLRFGAASYEQYF. In DNA, the CDR3 is TGTGCCAGCAGTGAGTCGCTCCGCTTCGGGGCCGCTTCCTACGAGCAGTACTTC.